A selection of T cell receptor beta chains follows, all from one sample in a study of T cells expressing NK-cell markers. TCRdb reprocessed the 5' RACE reads and keeps a single row for each CDR3 protein, giving no DNA. The sample shows roughly 420,000 distinct CDR3 sequences, and approximately 6.8% sits with its ten largest clones. Sequencing was carried out using blood T cells: a sorted CD56 or NKG2C T cell subset, CD4+ or CD8+ T cells, or bulk PBMC T cells (not recorded which). These TCRs come from a woman between 18 and 69 years old in good health. CDR3s include the opening cysteine and the closing phenylalanine or tryptophan. Fields, in order: CDR3 protein, J gene, V gene.

CDR3 protein: CASSNTSRPSYNEQFF
J gene: TRBJ2-1
V gene: TRBV21-1

CDR3 protein: CASSSWRGNEQFF
J gene: TRBJ2-1
V gene: TRBV11-2

CDR3 protein: CASSQGTGAGKETQYF
J gene: TRBJ2-5
V gene: TRBV4-1

CDR3 protein: CASSPPDRTNAGELFF
J gene: TRBJ2-2
V gene: TRBV18

CDR3 protein: CASSPWLAGLQETQYF
J gene: TRBJ2-5
V gene: TRBV9

CDR3 protein: CASSQIAGVETQYF
J gene: TRBJ2-5
V gene: TRBV4-1

CDR3 protein: CASSAASGYAYEQYF
J gene: TRBJ2-7
V gene: TRBV27

CDR3 protein: CSARDWRSGELFF
J gene: TRBJ2-2
V gene: TRBV20-1

CDR3 protein: CASANSGTGNTEAFF
J gene: TRBJ1-1
V gene: TRBV7-2

CDR3 protein: CASSQETSGSYNEQFF
J gene: TRBJ2-1
V gene: TRBV4-2

CDR3 protein: CASSLTDRTSYGYTF
J gene: TRBJ1-2
V gene: TRBV7-9

CDR3 protein: CASSLPTSGSSTDTQYF
J gene: TRBJ2-3
V gene: TRBV11-1

CDR3 protein: CSVEGWGVGTDTQYF
J gene: TRBJ2-3
V gene: TRBV29-1

CDR3 protein: CASSDAREAFF
J gene: TRBJ1-1
V gene: TRBV4-1

CDR3 protein: CASSLWTSNEQFF
J gene: TRBJ2-1
V gene: TRBV5-1

CDR3 protein: CSARVVAAGARETQYF
J gene: TRBJ2-5
V gene: TRBV20-1

CDR3 protein: CASSFRGTGELFF
J gene: TRBJ2-2
V gene: TRBV11-2

CDR3 protein: CASRKEDRRGETQYF
J gene: TRBJ2-5
V gene: TRBV19

CDR3 protein: CSGQNNEKLFF
J gene: TRBJ1-4
V gene: TRBV29-1

CDR3 protein: CASSFRDSRYNEQFF
J gene: TRBJ2-1
V gene: TRBV6-5

CDR3 protein: CASTPSGYRYEQYF
J gene: TRBJ2-7
V gene: TRBV28

CDR3 protein: CASSILGPGDFTTAQYF
J gene: TRBJ2-7
V gene: TRBV5-5

CDR3 protein: CASSLVRKLSGANVLTF
J gene: TRBJ2-6
V gene: TRBV11-2

CDR3 protein: CAWTSLYLSGSTDTQYF
J gene: TRBJ2-3
V gene: TRBV30

CDR3 protein: CASSPSGGVETQYF
J gene: TRBJ2-5
V gene: TRBV12-3/TRBV12-4

CDR3 protein: CATSDFSEQFF
J gene: TRBJ2-1
V gene: TRBV24-1

CDR3 protein: CASSLAPSGGGETQYF
J gene: TRBJ2-5
V gene: TRBV7-2

CDR3 protein: CASSPGRGENTEAFF
J gene: TRBJ1-1
V gene: TRBV7-9

CDR3 protein: CASRPTGALEEKLFF
J gene: TRBJ1-4
V gene: TRBV7-8

CDR3 protein: CASSLFRGEQFF
J gene: TRBJ2-1
V gene: TRBV7-3

CDR3 protein: CASGRQGPEEKLFF
J gene: TRBJ1-4
V gene: TRBV5-1

CDR3 protein: CASRPGQGTVGAFF
J gene: TRBJ1-1
V gene: TRBV18

CDR3 protein: CASSPNDGLAGNTGELFF
J gene: TRBJ2-2
V gene: TRBV14

CDR3 protein: CSARDLAGGKGEQYF
J gene: TRBJ2-7
V gene: TRBV20-1

CDR3 protein: CASSLGLADETQYF
J gene: TRBJ2-5
V gene: TRBV7-2

CDR3 protein: CASSQEPGWVTEAFF
J gene: TRBJ1-1
V gene: TRBV4-3

CDR3 protein: CASSLVFGTEAFF
J gene: TRBJ1-1
V gene: TRBV7-9

CDR3 protein: CSLGGLPYNEQFF
J gene: TRBJ2-1
V gene: TRBV29-1

CDR3 protein: CSAVNGTSSYEQYF
J gene: TRBJ2-7
V gene: TRBV29-1

CDR3 protein: CASSQGPGGPLNTEAFF
J gene: TRBJ1-1
V gene: TRBV4-1

CDR3 protein: CASRNRGPFGTEAFF
J gene: TRBJ1-1
V gene: TRBV7-7

CDR3 protein: CATSRDLGGSYNEQFF
J gene: TRBJ2-1
V gene: TRBV15